This TCR beta chain was sequenced for a study of T cells in tuberculosis. Turning to the study itself: This South African cohort compared adolescents with or without latent tuberculosis against adults with active tuberculosis. Whole-study findings and limits: Active tuberculosis patients had shorter CDR3-alpha; the beta difference was nonsignificant. A GMM-specific repertoire classifier reached 80% to 90% accuracy, AUROC 0.85 to 0.95.

This clone was counted only a few times. Its antigen is unidentified. The CDR3 runs to 10 residues. Germline CDR1 LNHDA, CDR2 SQIVND (reference sequence). Trimming cost V 11 bases and J 16 bases, with 18 bases left between them. Specified time point: new active TB diagnosis, blood taken before or within 7 days of starting treatment. The method was immunoSEQ multiplex PCR; TCRdb's version includes in-frame clones alone and lacks a portion of them. Among under 45,000 clones listed, 75% to 95% were seen once. The J gene is TRBJ2-1, the V gene TRBV19; tentative D call: TRBD2 (6 bases). The TCR originated in an adult with tuberculosis. The sample in question was PBMCs, obtained at tuberculosis diagnosis. The CDR3 region is CASQGDFRFF. The DNA of the CDR3 is TGTGCCTCACAAGGGGACTTCCGATTCTTC.